What follows are 14 T cell receptor beta chains derived from one specimen sequenced in a study of early T cells in non-severe SARS-CoV-2 infection. One entry per CDR3 protein results from TCRdb running MiXCR on the 5' RACE reads. The profile shows 40,000 to 65,000 distinct CDR3 sequences, 8% to 8.5% of them singletons. The sequencing input was whole blood. The receptors were gathered from an adult who was a healthcare worker with PCR-confirmed SARS-CoV-2 infection or an uninfected control (not recorded which).

This clonotype was observed a few times. J is TRBJ2-3 and V is TRBV24-1, with 7 positions matching TRBD2. Germline V gene data show CDR1 as KGHDR and CDR2 as SFDVKD. The length of the CDR3 is 17 residues. V trimming: 4 bases; J trimming: 4 bases; junction bases outside the gene matches: 13. The CDR3 protein is CATSDKRIAGRADTQYF. The CDR3 DNA follows: TGTGCCACCAGTGACAAAAGAATAGCGGGTCGGGCAGATACGCAGTATTTT.

This clonotype has more than one count but fewer than ten. The chain combines TRBV19 with TRBJ1-1; a possible D gene is TRBD1 (5 bases). The CDR3 totals 13 residues. Germline V CDR1 and CDR2: LNHDA, SQIVND (reference sequence). V lost 8 bases to trimming and J lost 4 bases, with 14 bases between them. CDR3 nucleotide sequence: TGTGCCAGTTCCCGGGGGGGGGTCACTGAAGCTTTCTTT. It specifies CASSRGGVTEAFF. Together with reference TRBV19 and TRBJ1-1, the CDR3 gives the full variable domain: DGGITQSPKYLFRKEGQNVTLSCEQNLNHDAMYWYRQDPGQGLRLIYYSQIVNDFQKGDIAEGYSVSREKKESFPLTVTSAQKNPTAFYLCASSRGGVTEAFFGQGTRLTVV.

This clonotype was seen a handful of times. The chain is built from TRBV28 and TRBJ2-2; TRBD2 might be the D (6 bases). Germline-derived CDR1 and CDR2 are MDHEN and SYDVKM. The V and J ends lost 6 bases and 6 bases respectively, with 8 bases between them. This CDR3 spans 12 amino acids. The CDR3 loop reads CASSLAPGELFF. The CDR3 nucleotides are TGTGCCAGCAGCCTAGCGCCCGGGGAGCTGTTTTTT.

This rearrangement joins TRBV20-1 to TRBJ2-7, with 9 bases lining up with TRBD2. V gave up 6 bases and J gave up 2 bases; unmatched junction bases: 5. The germline CDR1 and CDR2 sequences are DFQATT and SNEGSKA (reference sequence). The CDR3 runs 13 residues. CDR3 sequence reads: CSANSGSPYEQYF. The CDR3 coding sequence is TGCAGTGCCAATAGCGGGAGCCCCTACGAGCAGTACTTC.

This clonotype was counted between two and nine times. V is TRBV19 and J is TRBJ2-3, with 10 positions matching TRBD1. Germline CDR1 is LNHDA and CDR2 is SQIVND (reference sequence). J lost 0 bases, V lost 6 bases, and 6 bases had no gene match. The CDR3 has 16 residues. CDR3 loop: CASSTDRGRSTDTQYF. In DNA, the CDR3 is TGTGCCAGTAGCACTGACAGGGGGCGAAGCACAGATACGCAGTATTTT.

There are a few counts of this clonotype. The rearrangement joins TRBV20-1 to TRBJ2-5; 8 bases are a match to TRBD2. The V segment lost 0 bases and the J segment 5 bases; nucleotides outside the gene matches: 17. This CDR3 spans 18 amino acids. Per germline, CDR1 DFQATT and CDR2 SNEGSKA (reference sequence). CDR3 loop: CSARDVLAGYSVGETQYF. The DNA for the CDR3 is TGCAGTGCTAGAGATGTGTTAGCGGGATACTCGGTGGGGGAGACCCAGTACTTC.

The V call is TRBV6-2 or TRBV6-3, the J call TRBJ2-7; no definite D call. V lost 7 bases to trimming and J lost 5 bases, with 12 bases between them. Germline V lookup: CDR1 MNHEY, CDR2 SVGEGT. The CDR3 runs 12 residues. CDR3 region: CASKKPEHEQYF. Here the CDR3 DNA reads TGTGCCAGCAAGAAACCCGAACACGAGCAGTACTTC.

There are many counts of this clonotype. The chain is built from TRBV30 and TRBJ1-3; D gene unclear. CDR1 and CDR2 (germline): GTSNPN, SVGIG (reference sequence). Trimming shortened V by 4 bases and J by 4 bases, and 11 bases separated the two germline ends. This CDR3 is built from 13 residues. The chain's CDR3 is CAWTYWLGNTIYF. As DNA, the CDR3 is TGTGCCTGGACCTACTGGTTGGGAAACACCATATATTTT.

J is TRBJ2-3 and V is TRBV21-1. TRBV21-1 is reported as a pseudogene. The CDR3 has 15 residues. Written as DNA, the CDR3 is TGTGCCAGCAGCAAAGGGTGGCGGTGCACAGATACGCAGTATTTT. It encodes CASSKGWRCTDTQYF.

The rearrangement joins TRBV20-1 to TRBJ2-1, with D possibly being TRBD1 or TRBD2 (6 bases each). The V gene's germline CDR1 is DFQATT and CDR2 SNEGSKA (reference sequence). The CDR3 runs to 10 residues. The V end was cut by 5 bases, the J end by 10 bases, with 9 bases between. The CDR3 sequence is CSARRGEQFF. CDR3 DNA sequence: TGCAGTGCTCGGAGGGGGGAGCAGTTCTTC.

This clonotype came up a few times. V usage is TRBV9 and J usage is TRBJ2-3, with 12 bases identical to TRBD2. Per the germline V gene, CDR1 is SGDLS and CDR2 is YYNGEE. The CDR3 is made up of 16 amino acids. V was pared by 4 bases and J by 3 bases, with 6 bases of the junction left unmatched. CDR3 in DNA: TGTGCCAGCAGCCGCACTAGCGGGGGGCCGACAGATACGCAGTATTTT. Translated: CASSRTSGGPTDTQYF.

This clonotype has more than one count but fewer than ten. This chain uses TRBV11-2 with TRBJ2-1, with unresolved D. The CDR3 has 13 residues. V was clipped by 1 base and J by 10 bases, with 11 bases between them. Germline-derived CDR1 and CDR2 are SGHAT and FQNNGV. The DNA of the CDR3 is TGTGCCAGCAGCTTAGCCCCGGTGCGGGAGCAGTTCTTC. It is translated as CASSLAPVREQFF.

This clonotype was counted once. This chain links TRBV11-3 with TRBJ2-5; 7 bases map to TRBD1. This CDR3 contains 17 residues. The V gene end was trimmed by 5 bases and the J gene end by 1 base; junction bases not matched to a gene: 13. Germline V gene lookup returns CDR1 SGHNT and CDR2 YENEEA. CDR3 in DNA: TGTGCCAGCAGCCGTCTCGCCAGGGCAGGGGGCCAAGAGACCCAGTACTTC. Amino acid sequence: CASSRLARAGGQETQYF.

This chain links TRBV7-2 with TRBJ2-7; 8 bases are a match to TRBD1. The CDR3 runs 15 residues. V trimming: 0 bases; J trimming: 4 bases; junction bases outside the gene matches: 5. CDR1 is SGHTA, CDR2 FQGNSA, per germline. The CDR3 here is CASSLAPGGGYEQYF. The CDR3 coding sequence is TGTGCCAGCAGCTTAGCACCAGGGGGCGGGTACGAGCAGTACTTC.